This TCR beta chain stems from a study of vaccination and CD4 T cells after COVID-19. Comments on this clonotype: Its specificity is unknown.

Cultured CD4+ T-cell DNA underwent Oncomine TCR Beta short-read sequencing. It was cultured CD4+ T cells from which genomic DNA was extracted. TCRdb reanalysed the PCR reads using MiXCR and keeps one entry per CDR3 protein. The sample consists of some 19,000 distinct CDR3 sequences, around 41% of them appearing once. As to treatment: roughly nine-day PBMC culture with coronavirus spike peptide pools or control peptides (ViraFEST assay). This CDR3 region has 14 residues. Germline CDR1 is DFQATT and CDR2 is SNEGSKA (reference sequence). Trimming removed 4 bases from V and 5 bases from J; junction bases left unmatched: 4.

The specimen sequenced was cultured CD4+ T cells from blood. This sequence joins TRBV20-1 and TRBJ2-5; 13 bases align to TRBD2. The sequence came from a human donor with COVID-19. The CDR3 sequence is CSATTSGGAETQYF. CDR3 bases: TGCAGTGCTACCACTAGCGGGGGGGCGGAGACCCAGTACTTC.